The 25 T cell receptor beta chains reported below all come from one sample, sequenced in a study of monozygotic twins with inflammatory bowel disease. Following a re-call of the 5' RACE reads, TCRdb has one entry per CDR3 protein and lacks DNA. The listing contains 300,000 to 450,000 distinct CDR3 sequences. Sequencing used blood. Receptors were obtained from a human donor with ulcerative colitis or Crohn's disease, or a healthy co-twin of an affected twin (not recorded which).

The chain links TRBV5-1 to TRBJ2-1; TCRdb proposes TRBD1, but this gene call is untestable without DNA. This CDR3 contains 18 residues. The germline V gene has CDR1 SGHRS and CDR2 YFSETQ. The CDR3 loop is CASSLRAGTEYSYNEQFF. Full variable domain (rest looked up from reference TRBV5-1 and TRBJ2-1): KAGVTQTPRYLIKTRGQQVTLSCSPISGHRSVSWYQQTPGQGLQFLFEYFSETQRNKGNFPGRFSGRQFSNSRSEMNVSTLELGDSALYLCASSLRAGTEYSYNEQFFGPGTRLTVL.

The chain's CDR3 is CASTMTGVDGHTF. V usage is TRBV5-6 and J usage is TRBJ1-2; checking the TCRdb D call of TRBD1 is not possible without DNA. CDR3 length: 13 amino acids. The germline CDR1 and CDR2 sequences are SGHDT and YYEEEE.

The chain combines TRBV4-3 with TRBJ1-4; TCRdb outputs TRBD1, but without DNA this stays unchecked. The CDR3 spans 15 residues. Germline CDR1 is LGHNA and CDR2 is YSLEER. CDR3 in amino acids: CASSQERRVEEKLFF.

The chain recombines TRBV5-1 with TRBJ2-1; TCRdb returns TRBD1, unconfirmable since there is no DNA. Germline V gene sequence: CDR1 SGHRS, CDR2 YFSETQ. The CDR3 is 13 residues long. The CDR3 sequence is CASSVQGTDEQFF.

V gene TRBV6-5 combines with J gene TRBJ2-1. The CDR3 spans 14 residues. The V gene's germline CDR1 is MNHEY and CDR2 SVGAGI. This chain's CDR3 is CASSYESGWNEQFF.

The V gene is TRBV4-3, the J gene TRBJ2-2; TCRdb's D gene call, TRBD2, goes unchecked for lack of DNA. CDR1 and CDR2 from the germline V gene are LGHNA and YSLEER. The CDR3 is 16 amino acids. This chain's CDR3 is CASSHLAGSAPGELFF.

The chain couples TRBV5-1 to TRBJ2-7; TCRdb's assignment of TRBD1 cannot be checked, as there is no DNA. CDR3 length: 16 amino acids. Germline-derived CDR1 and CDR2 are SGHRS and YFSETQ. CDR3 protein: CASSLGQGEISYEQYF.

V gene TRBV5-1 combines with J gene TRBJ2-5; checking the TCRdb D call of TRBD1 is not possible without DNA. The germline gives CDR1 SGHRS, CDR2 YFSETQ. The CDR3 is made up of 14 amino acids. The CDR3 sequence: CASSKQTGEETQYF.

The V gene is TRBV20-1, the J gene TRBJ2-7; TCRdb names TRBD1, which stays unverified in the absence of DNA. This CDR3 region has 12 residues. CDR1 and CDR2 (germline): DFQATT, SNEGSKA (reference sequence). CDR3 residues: CSARGDRDEQYF.

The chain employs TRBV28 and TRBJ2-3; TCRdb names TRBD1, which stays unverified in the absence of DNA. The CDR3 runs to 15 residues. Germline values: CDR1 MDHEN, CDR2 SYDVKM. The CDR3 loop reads CASSLQGASTDTQYF.

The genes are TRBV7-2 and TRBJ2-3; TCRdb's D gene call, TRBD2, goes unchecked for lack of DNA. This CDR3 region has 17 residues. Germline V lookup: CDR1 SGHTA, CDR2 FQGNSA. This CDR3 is CASSFRGLAGGLDTQYF.

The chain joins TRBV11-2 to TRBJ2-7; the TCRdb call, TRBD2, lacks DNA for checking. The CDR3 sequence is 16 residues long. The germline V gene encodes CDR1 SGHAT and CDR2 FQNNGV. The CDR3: CASSSITGRASYEQYF.

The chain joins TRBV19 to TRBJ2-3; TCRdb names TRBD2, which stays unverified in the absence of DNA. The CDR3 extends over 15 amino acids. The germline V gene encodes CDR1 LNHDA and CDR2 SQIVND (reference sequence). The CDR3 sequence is CASSMAVEGWATQYF.

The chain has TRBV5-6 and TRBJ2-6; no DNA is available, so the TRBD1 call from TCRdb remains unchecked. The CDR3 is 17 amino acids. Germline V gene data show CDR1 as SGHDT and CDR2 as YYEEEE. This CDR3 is CASRGTGGVPGANVLTF.

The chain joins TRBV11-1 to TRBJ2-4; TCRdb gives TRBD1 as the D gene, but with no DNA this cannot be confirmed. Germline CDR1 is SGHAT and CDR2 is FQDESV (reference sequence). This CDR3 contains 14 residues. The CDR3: CASSSVYGTNIQYF.

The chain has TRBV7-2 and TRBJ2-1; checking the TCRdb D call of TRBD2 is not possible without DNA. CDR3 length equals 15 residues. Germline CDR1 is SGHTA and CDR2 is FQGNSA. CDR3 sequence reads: CASSFGPATYNEQFF. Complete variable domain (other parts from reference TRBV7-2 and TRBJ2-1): GAGVSQSPSNKVTEKGKDVELRCDPISGHTALYWYRQSLGQGLEFLIYFQGNSAPDKSGLPSDRFSAERTGGSVSTLTIQRTQQEDSAVYLCASSFGPATYNEQFFGPGTRLTVL.

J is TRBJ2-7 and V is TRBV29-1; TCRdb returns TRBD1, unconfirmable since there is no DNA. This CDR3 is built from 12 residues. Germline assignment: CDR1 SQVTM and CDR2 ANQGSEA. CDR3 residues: CTVRDGGYEQYF.

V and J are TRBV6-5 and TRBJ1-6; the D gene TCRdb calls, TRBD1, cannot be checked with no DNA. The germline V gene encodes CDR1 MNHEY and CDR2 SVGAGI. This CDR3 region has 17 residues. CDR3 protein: CASSYSFGGGDDSPLHF.

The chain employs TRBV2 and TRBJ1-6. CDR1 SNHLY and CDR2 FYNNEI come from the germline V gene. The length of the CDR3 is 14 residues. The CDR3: CASSPQLLNSPLHF.

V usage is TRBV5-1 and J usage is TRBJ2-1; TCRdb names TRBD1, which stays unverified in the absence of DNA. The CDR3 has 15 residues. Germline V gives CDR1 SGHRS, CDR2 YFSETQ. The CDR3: CASTDQGADYNEQFF.

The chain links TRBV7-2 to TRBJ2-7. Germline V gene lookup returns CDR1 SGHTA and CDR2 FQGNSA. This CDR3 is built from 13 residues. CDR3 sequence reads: CASRSISSYEQYF.

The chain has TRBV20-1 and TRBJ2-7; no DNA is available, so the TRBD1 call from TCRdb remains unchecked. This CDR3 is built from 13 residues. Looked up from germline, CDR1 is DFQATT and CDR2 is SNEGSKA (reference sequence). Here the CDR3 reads CSVRGDRDYEQYF.

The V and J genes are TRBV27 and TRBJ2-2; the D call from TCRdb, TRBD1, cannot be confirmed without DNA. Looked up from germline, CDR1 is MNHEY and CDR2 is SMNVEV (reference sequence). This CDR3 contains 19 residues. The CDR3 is CASSLIADILPPNAGELFF.

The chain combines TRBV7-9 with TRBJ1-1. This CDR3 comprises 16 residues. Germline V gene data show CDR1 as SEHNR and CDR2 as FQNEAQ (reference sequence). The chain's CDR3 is CASSFGREGPNTEAFF.

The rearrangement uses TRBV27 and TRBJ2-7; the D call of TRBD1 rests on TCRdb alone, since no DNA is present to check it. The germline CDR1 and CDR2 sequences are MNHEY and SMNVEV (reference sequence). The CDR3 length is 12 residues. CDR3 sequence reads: CASRTGSYEQYF.